The 3 T cell receptor beta chains below were found in one sample sequenced in a study of shared clonotypes between healthy human individuals (dated by TCRdb to about 2020). Library method: the immunoSEQ multiplex PCR assay. The source is immuneACCESS, and TCRdb retained only in-frame sequences with V and J called. Part of the clones is not carried over; for the studies checked, unresolved V genes explain less than half of this, and the remainder is unexplained. Recorded for this sample are a few million clones; roughly 93% of them occurred a single time. About 0.37% of the sample goes to the ten largest clones. The sample was naive CD4+ T cells from PBMCs. The sample's cell subset or site label, decoded: CD45RA+ positively selected. The receptors stem from a man in his late teens or twenties in good health. Some clones in this sample may be carry-over from other donors' samples.

The V gene is TRBV2, the J gene TRBJ1-1, with D perhaps matching TRBD1 (6 bases). This CDR3 spans 14 amino acids. CDR1 is SNHLY, CDR2 FYNNEI, per germline. V gave up 5 bases and J gave up 3 bases, with 13 bases separating them. In nucleotides, the CDR3 is TGTGCCAGCAGTACCCAGGGGCGGGACACTGAAGCTTTCTTT. It encodes CASSTQGRDTEAFF.

To note about this clone: At one end, the junction sequence differs from germline, possibly due to a read error. The rearrangement links TRBV28 to TRBJ1-2; 7 bases align to TRBD1. CDR1 MDHEN and CDR2 SYDVKM come from the germline V gene. This CDR3 has 15 residues. The CDR3 reads CASSPQGRGDYSYTF. The DNA of the CDR3 is TGTGCCAGCAGTCCCCAGGGCAGGGGGGACTATAGCTACACCTTC.

This sequence joins TRBV28 and TRBJ2-3; TRBD1 agrees at 9 bases. The V gene end was trimmed by 4 bases and the J gene end by 4 bases; junction bases not matched to a gene: 3. Germline V gene lookup returns CDR1 MDHEN and CDR2 SYDVKM. The CDR3 sequence is 14 residues long. The CDR3 DNA reads as TGTGCCAGCAGTTGGGACAGGGTCCCAGATACGCAGTATTTT. It is translated as CASSWDRVPDTQYF. The full variable domain, completed using reference TRBV28 and TRBJ2-3, is DVKVTQSSRYLVKRTGEKVFLECVQDMDHENMFWYRQDPGLGLRLIYFSYDVKMKEKGDIPEGYSVSREKKERFSLILESASTNQTSMYLCASSWDRVPDTQYFGPGTRLTVL.